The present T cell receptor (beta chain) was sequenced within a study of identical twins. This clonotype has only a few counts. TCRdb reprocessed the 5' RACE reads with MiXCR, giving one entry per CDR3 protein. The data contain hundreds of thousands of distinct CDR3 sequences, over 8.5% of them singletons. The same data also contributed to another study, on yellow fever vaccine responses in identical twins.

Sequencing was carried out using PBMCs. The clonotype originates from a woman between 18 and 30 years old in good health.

The CDR3 sequence: CASSLGAQGRAEAFF. In DNA, the CDR3 is TGTGCCAGCAGCTTGGGGGCCCAGGGCAGGGCTGAAGCTTTCTTT. The chain employs TRBV7-2 and TRBJ1-1, with D maybe TRBD1 (6 bases). This CDR3 is built from 15 residues. Trimming took off 3 bases at V and 6 bases at J, with 17 bases between the two ends. Germline CDR1 is SGHTA and CDR2 is FQGNSA.